These 32 T cell receptor beta chains originate from one sample sequenced in a study of blood T cells in healthy people across ages (dated by TCRdb to 2014 to 2015). The library was built by means of 5' RACE. Sequenced using an Illumina HiSeq 2500. A second PCR of roughly 6 to 11 cycles was run with a J-beta primer mix and a sample-barcoded 5' primer. TCRdb took the public reads, trimmed them with fastp at Q25, ran MiXCR for clone calling and kept in-frame beta chains. CDR3 protein duplicates are merged, each entry listing the most common genes and DNA. Across this sample there are 800,000 to 1,300,000 distinct CDR3 sequences, with less than 25% seen only once. The top ten clonotypes cover around 0.75% of the sample. These same data were also listed under a study on T cells of mothers and their children.

Sequenced input: blood. The origin of the receptors is a girl between 2 and 10 years old in good health.

This clonotype has more than one count but fewer than ten. The chain is built from TRBV6-1 and TRBJ2-7; 7 bases line up with TRBD1. This CDR3 has 11 amino acids. Germline assignment: CDR1 MNHNS and CDR2 SASEGT. With 11 bases clipped from V and 4 bases from J, the junction kept 5 bases outside the gene matches. CDR3 in DNA: TGTGCCTCAGAACAGGGGTACGAGCAGTACTTC. It is translated as CASEQGYEQYF.

V usage is TRBV5-1 and J usage is TRBJ2-5; TRBD1 might be the D (5 bases). The CDR3 runs to 13 residues. Germline-derived CDR1 and CDR2 are SGHRS and YFSETQ. V was trimmed by 0 bases and J by 6 bases, leaving 9 bases between them. CDR3 amino acids: CASSLEGKKTQYF. As DNA, the CDR3 is TGCGCCAGCAGCTTGGAGGGGAAGAAGACCCAGTACTTC.

This clonotype was detected a few times. J is TRBJ2-5 and V is TRBV4-1; 7 bases are shared with TRBD1. Germline V gives CDR1 MGHRA, CDR2 YSYEKL. This CDR3 region has 16 residues. V lost 4 bases and J lost 3; bases outside the gene matches: 11. The CDR3 protein is CASSPSTGTAKETQYF. DNA for the CDR3: TGCGCCAGCAGCCCTTCAACCGGGACAGCAAAAGAGACCCAGTACTTC.

This clonotype appeared a few times. The rearrangement links TRBV5-5 to TRBJ1-2; possible D gene TRBD1, 6 bases. The CDR3 spans 14 residues. Looked up from germline, CDR1 is SGHKS and CDR2 is YYEKEE (reference sequence). V was clipped by 2 bases and J by 3 bases, with 11 bases between them. This chain's CDR3 is CASSFRGGDYGYTF. In DNA, the CDR3 is TGTGCCAGCAGCTTTAGGGGGGGCGACTATGGCTACACCTTC.

This clonotype has just a few counts. This chain links TRBV29-1 with TRBJ1-1; the D is unclear. Germline V CDR1 and CDR2: SQVTM, ANQGSEA. The CDR3 covers 13 residues. V lost 7 bases, J lost 0 bases, and 12 bases lay in between. CDR3 DNA: TGCAGCGCAACCGGGATATTGAACACTGAAGCTTTCTTT. Its translation is CSATGILNTEAFF.

This chain connects TRBV7-8 to TRBJ1-6, with TRBD1 as a possible D gene (5 bases). V lost 4 bases and J lost 11, with 15 bases in between. In germline, CDR1 is SGHVS, CDR2 FQNEAQ. The CDR3 extends over 14 amino acids. The DNA of the CDR3 is TGTGCCAGCAGCTATACAGGACCTTCTCCACCCCTCCACTTT. This codes for CASSYTGPSPPLHF.

J is TRBJ2-2 and V is TRBV20-1; 8 bases map to TRBD2. The V gene end was trimmed by 1 base and the J gene end by 4 bases; junction bases not matched to a gene: 11. CDR1 and CDR2 (germline): DFQATT, SNEGSKA (reference sequence). This CDR3 has 17 amino acids. DNA of the CDR3: TGCAGTGCTAGAGTGAATTCGGGGGGGCGCCGCACCGGGGAGCTGTTTTTT. Translated: CSARVNSGGRRTGELFF.

The chain combines TRBV5-1 with TRBJ1-2, with D unresolved. CDR1 is SGHRS, CDR2 YFSETQ, per germline. The V end was cut by 8 bases, the J end by 3 bases, with 5 bases between. The CDR3 loop spans 10 amino acids. CDR3 protein: CARDHYGYTF. CDR3 DNA: TGCGCCAGGGACCACTATGGCTACACCTTC. Full variable domain (missing parts from reference TRBV5-1 and TRBJ1-2): KAGVTQTPRYLIKTRGQQVTLSCSPISGHRSVSWYQQTPGQGLQFLFEYFSETQRNKGNFPGRFSGRQFSNSRSEMNVSTLELGDSALYLCARDHYGYTFGSGTRLTVV.

This clonotype appeared a few times. V usage is TRBV6-2 or TRBV6-3 and J usage is TRBJ2-7; D unresolved. The CDR3 is 15 residues long. Deletions cut 5 bases from V and 6 bases from J, with 20 bases between. Germline CDR1 is MNHEY and CDR2 is SVGEGT. In nucleotides, the CDR3 is TGTGCCAGCAGTCGCCCCGGTGCCCCTTCGGGCGAGCAGTACTTC. It codes for CASSRPGAPSGEQYF.

The J gene is TRBJ2-7, the V gene TRBV4-1, with D tentatively TRBD2 (5 bases). Per the germline V gene, CDR1 is MGHRA and CDR2 is YSYEKL. V shed 4 bases and J shed 7 bases, with 11 bases lying between them. This CDR3 is 12 amino acids long. Here the CDR3 reads CASSRLSGEQYF. The CDR3 region has the DNA TGCGCCAGCAGCCGACTATCTGGGGAGCAGTACTTC.

A few counts support this clonotype. The junction differs from germline at one of its ends, possibly a read error. This chain joins TRBV10-3 and TRBJ2-7; the match to TRBD1 covers 10 bases. CDR3 size: 15 residues. Germline assignment: CDR1 ENHRY and CDR2 SYGVKD. CDR3 DNA: TGTGCCATCAGTGAGGGGGACAGGGGTGGCTACGAACAGTACTTC. Its translation is CAISEGDRGGYEQYF.

This clonotype has just a few counts. This chain uses TRBV28 with TRBJ2-5; 9 nucleotides line up with TRBD1. TRBJ2-7 explains the end of the DNA better; the J call may be wrong. Germline V gene data show CDR1 as MDHEN and CDR2 as SYDVKM. The length of the CDR3 is 15 residues. This CDR3 is CASSLLGTGHYEQYF. As DNA, the CDR3 is TGTGCCAGCAGCCTCCTAGGGACAGGGCACTACGAGCAGTACTTC.

This chain joins TRBV4-2 and TRBJ2-4; possibly TRBD1 or TRBD2 for D (5 bases each). The CDR3 consists of 15 residues. Germline V gene lookup returns CDR1 LGHNA and CDR2 YNFKEQ. V lost 3 bases and J lost 0, with 9 bases in between. The CDR3 DNA sequence: TGTGCCAGCAGCCAGGGGACGACAGCCAAAAACATTCAGTACTTC. Translating gives CASSQGTTAKNIQYF.

This clonotype was seen many times. V is TRBV7-9 and J is TRBJ2-3; D ambiguous. In germline, CDR1 is SEHNR, CDR2 FQNEAQ (reference sequence). Trimming shortened V by 0 bases and J by 4 bases, and 2 bases separated the two germline ends. The CDR3 consists of 12 residues. As DNA, the CDR3 is TGTGCCAGCAGCTTAGCGGCAGATACGCAGTATTTT. As protein: CASSLAADTQYF.

This clonotype has a handful of counts. The chain has TRBV29-1 and TRBJ2-5; D is ambiguous. Looked up from germline, CDR1 is SQVTM and CDR2 is ANQGSEA. The ends were cut back, 7 bases at V and 1 base at J, with 13 bases in the middle. The CDR3 sequence is 13 residues long. The CDR3 sequence is CSGMAGLQETQYF. The CDR3 bases are TGCAGCGGGATGGCCGGTCTCCAAGAGACCCAGTACTTC.

DNA of the CDR3: TGTGCCAGCAGTTCCCCGAGCCCATTAACAAACACCGGGGAGCTGTTTTTT. Its translation: CASSSPSPLTNTGELFF. J is TRBJ2-2 and V is TRBV6-5; D gene ambiguous. Deletions cut 4 bases from V and 2 bases from J, with 17 bases between. Germline V gene sequence: CDR1 MNHEY, CDR2 SVGAGI. This CDR3 contains 17 residues.

V is TRBV6-1 and J is TRBJ2-1; 7 nucleotides line up with TRBD1. With V trimmed by 3 bases and J by 2 bases, 7 bases remained unmatched. This CDR3 region has 16 residues. The V gene's germline CDR1 is MNHNS and CDR2 SASEGT. CDR3 amino acids: CASSDMVGTAYNEQFF. In DNA form, the CDR3 reads TGTGCCAGCAGTGACATGGTCGGGACAGCCTACAATGAGCAGTTCTTC.

This clonotype was seen only a few times. V usage is TRBV18 and J usage is TRBJ2-5, with D possibly matching TRBD1 (5 bases). Per germline, CDR1 KGHSH and CDR2 LQKENI. CDR3 length: 15 residues. The V end was cut by 3 bases, the J end by 1 base, with 12 bases between. The CDR3 DNA reads as TGTGCCAGCTCACCCGTGGGGCAAAGCCAAGAGACCCAGTACTTC. Encoded protein: CASSPVGQSQETQYF.

V usage is TRBV4-3 and J usage is TRBJ2-3; the D is unclear. The V gene's germline CDR1 is LGHNA and CDR2 YSLEER. The CDR3 spans 14 residues. Deletions cut 0 bases from V and 3 bases from J, with 7 bases between. Here the CDR3 DNA reads TGCGCCAGCAGCCAAGATATCGGAACAGATACGCAGTATTTT. Translated, it gives CASSQDIGTDTQYF.

This clonotype was observed a few times. This CDR3 is CASVNAGGNTYEQYF. For the CDR3, the DNA is TGTGCCAGCGTGAACGCGGGAGGGAATACCTACGAGCAGTACTTC. The chain has TRBV3-1 and TRBJ2-7; 9 bases fit TRBD2. The CDR3 consists of 15 residues. Germline trimming cut 8 bases from V and 2 bases from J; bases unmatched to any gene: 10. Germline V lookup: CDR1 LGHDT, CDR2 YNNKEL (reference sequence).

The V and J genes are TRBV6-6 and TRBJ2-1, with D unresolved. The germline CDR1 and CDR2 sequences are MNHNY and SVGAGI (reference sequence). Trimming cost V 2 bases and J 5 bases, with 16 bases left between them. CDR3 length: 16 amino acids. The CDR3 is CASSYDRAQLDNEQFF. The CDR3 nucleotides read TGTGCCAGCAGTTACGACCGGGCCCAACTTGACAATGAGCAGTTCTTC.

This chain connects TRBV3-1 to TRBJ2-1, with TRBD2 as a possible D gene (5 bases). The DNA end is a closer match to TRBJ2-5, so the J assignment may be wrong. The CDR3 spans 17 residues. The germline CDR1 and CDR2 sequences are LGHDT and YNNKEL (reference sequence). This CDR3 reads CASSQDLRASPQETQYF. CDR3 coding DNA: TGTGCCAGCAGCCAAGACTTGAGGGCGTCGCCTCAAGAGACCCAGTACTTC.

Turning to this clonotype: An end of the junction does not agree with germline; a read error may underlie this. This CDR3 reads CASSLRGDGSYGYTF. CDR3 sequence (DNA): TGCGCCAGCAGTTTACGAGGGGATGGCTCCTATGGCTACACCTTC. The V and J genes are TRBV27 and TRBJ1-2; possible D gene TRBD1, 5 bases. The CDR3 is 15 residues long. CDR1 is MNHEY, CDR2 SMNVEV, per germline (reference sequence).

This clonotype was picked up many times. The V and J genes are TRBV9 and TRBJ2-5; D might be TRBD1 or TRBD2, each matching 5 bases. The CDR3 loop spans 15 amino acids. Germline loops: CDR1 SGDLS, CDR2 YYNGEE. Trimming pared 0 bases from V and 4 bases from J, leaving 13 bases between. CDR3 protein: CASSVGGAPPETQYF. CDR3 coding DNA: TGTGCCAGCAGCGTAGGAGGGGCGCCGCCAGAGACCCAGTACTTC.

A few counts support this clonotype. The chain recombines TRBV25-1 with TRBJ2-3; D gene ambiguous. V lost 1 base, J lost 0 bases, and 8 bases lay in between. The CDR3 is made up of 15 amino acids. Germline V gene data show CDR1 as MGHDK and CDR2 as SYGVNS. The CDR3 DNA reads TGTGCCAGCAGTGAATGGAAGTCTAGCACAGATACGCAGTATTTT. Amino acids: CASSEWKSSTDTQYF. Complete variable domain (other parts from reference TRBV25-1 and TRBJ2-3): EADIYQTPRYLVIGTGKKITLECSQTMGHDKMYWYQQDPGMELHLIHYSYGVNSTEKGDLSSESTVSRIRTEHFPLTLESARPSHTSQYLCASSEWKSSTDTQYFGPGTRLTVL.

This rearrangement joins TRBV28 to TRBJ2-6; D is possibly TRBD2 (5 bases). Deletions cut 6 bases from V and 13 bases from J, with 13 bases between. In germline, CDR1 is MDHEN, CDR2 SYDVKM. This CDR3 is built from 12 residues. The CDR3 here is CASSSFSGVLTF. CDR3 sequence (DNA): TGTGCCAGCAGCTCCTTTTCGGGGGTCCTGACTTTC.

A few counts support this clonotype. V is TRBV20-1 and J is TRBJ2-1, with D perhaps being TRBD1 or TRBD2 (5 bases each). Germline CDR1 and CDR2: DFQATT and SNEGSKA (reference sequence). Trimming left V 0 bases short and J 0 bases short, with 15 bases between. The CDR3 spans 17 residues. CDR3 sequence: CSARDRGILSSYNEQFF. CDR3 nucleotide sequence: TGCAGTGCTAGAGATCGGGGCATATTGAGCTCCTACAATGAGCAGTTCTTC.

This sequence joins TRBV18 and TRBJ2-5, with D perhaps TRBD2 (7 bases). V was cut by 3 bases and J by 5 bases, with 13 bases left in between. The CDR3 has 14 residues. Germline lookup yields CDR1 KGHSH and CDR2 LQKENI. CDR3 sequence reads: CASSPVPGGETQYF. In DNA form, the CDR3 reads TGTGCCAGCTCACCGGTTCCGGGGGGCGAGACCCAGTACTTC.

This clonotype was observed a few times. The rearrangement links TRBV24-1 to TRBJ2-5; 7 bases are a match to TRBD1. Matching the DNA end better, TRBJ2-7 makes the J call doubtful. The CDR3 sequence is 13 residues long. Germline-derived CDR1 and CDR2 are KGHDR and SFDVKD. The CDR3 sequence: CATSDLPGGEQYF. DNA for the CDR3: TGTGCCACCAGTGATTTGCCAGGGGGCGAGCAGTACTTC.

The rearrangement links TRBV5-4 to TRBJ2-3; TRBD1 is a possible D gene (5 bases). Trimming stripped 4 bases from V and 0 bases from J, with 15 bases between. The CDR3 length is 16 residues. Germline lookup yields CDR1 SGHNT and CDR2 YYREEE (reference sequence). The CDR3 loop is CASSADSSTSTDTQYF. The CDR3 DNA follows: TGTGCCAGCAGCGCCGACAGCTCTACAAGCACAGATACGCAGTATTTT.

The chain links TRBV6-6 to TRBJ2-5; possibly TRBD1 for D (6 bases). Near its end, the DNA agrees better with TRBJ2-7, so the J call may be wrong. CDR3 length: 15 amino acids. Germline CDR1 reads MNHNY; CDR2 reads SVGAGI (reference sequence). The CDR3 region is CASSTNRVKKYEQYF. As DNA, the CDR3 is TGTGCCAGCAGTACGAACAGGGTAAAAAAGTACGAGCAGTACTTC.

This clonotype showed up just a few times. This chain joins TRBV5-6 and TRBJ2-1; D remains ambiguous. V shed 0 bases and J shed 5 bases, with 21 bases lying between them. Germline V gene data show CDR1 as SGHDT and CDR2 as YYEEEE. The CDR3 has 18 amino acids. In DNA, the CDR3 is TGTGCCAGCAGCTTGGAGGCTATTGGGTACCAAAAAGACAATGAGCAGTTCTTC. This gives the protein CASSLEAIGYQKDNEQFF.